This T cell receptor beta chain was recovered during a study of T cell responses to AZD1222 COVID-19 vaccine. The protocol was immunoSEQ multiplex PCR, while the TCRdb copy is restricted to in-frame clones and leaves out a portion. The table records roughly 150,000 clones, approximately 90% of them present only once. Germline CDR1 is MNHEY and CDR2 is SVGAGI. The trim removed 4 bases at V and 7 bases at J, leaving 9 bases unmatched. The CDR3 totals 15 residues. This clone was seen only once. This TCR derives from an adult who received the AZD1222 COVID-19 vaccine. V usage is TRBV6-5 and J usage is TRBJ1-4; 7 bases fit TRBD1. Specimen: peripheral blood, collected 28 days after the second AZD1222 dose. CDR3 sequence: CASSLNRGMGEKLFF. The CDR3 DNA is TGTGCCAGCAGTTTGAACAGGGGTATGGGTGAAAAACTGTTTTTT.